These T cell receptor beta chains were read from a single sample in a study of blood T cells in healthy people across ages. Using its own MiXCR run on the 5' RACE reads, TCRdb lists one record per CDR3 protein. Seen here are about 570,000 distinct CDR3 sequences, 25% to 30% observed once, and the top ten hold approximately 17%. The source material was blood. These receptors all come from an older woman in good health. Both conserved end residues are part of each CDR3. Each record gives: D gene, J gene, clone size, V gene, CDR3 protein, CDR3 DNA. D genes are given only for firm matches. The size entry is marked missing in some rows and otherwise reads once, few, many or a size class.

D: TRBD2
J: TRBJ2-5
size: many
V: TRBV28
CDR3: CASSFSSAGGLQETQYF
DNA: TGTGCCAGCAGTTTTAGTTCTGCGGGGGGCCTCCAAGAGACCCAGTACTTC

D: NA
J: TRBJ1-2
size: many
V: TRBV7-9
CDR3: CASSLARNYGYTF
DNA: TGCGCCAGCAGCTTGGCCAGGAACTATGGCTACACCTTC

D: TRBD1
J: TRBJ1-2
size: few
V: TRBV12-3/TRBV12-4
CDR3: CASSRGQGAGLGYTF
DNA: TGTGCCAGCAGTCGCGGACAGGGGGCCGGGCTTGGCTACACCTTC

D: NA
J: TRBJ2-7
size: NA
V: TRBV2
CDR3: CASRNSVAYEQYF
DNA: TGTGCCAGCAGGAACAGCGTAGCCTACGAGCAGTACTTC

D: TRBD2
J: TRBJ2-5
size: NA
V: TRBV7-2
CDR3: CASSLGEAGWETQYF
DNA: TGTGCCAGCAGCTTGGGGGAAGCGGGGTGGGAGACCCAGTACTTC

D: TRBD2
J: TRBJ2-7
size: NA
V: TRBV7-8
CDR3: CASSPTRTSGGAYEQYF
DNA: TGCGCCAGCAGCCCCACCCGGACTAGCGGGGGGGCCTACGAGCAGTACTTC

D: NA
J: TRBJ2-1
size: NA
V: TRBV9
CDR3: CASSVQGPNNEQFF
DNA: TGTGCCAGCAGCGTTCAGGGTCCTAACAATGAGCAGTTCTTC

D: TRBD1
J: TRBJ1-5
size: few
V: TRBV20-1
CDR3: CSALGTGGKDQPQHF
DNA: TGCAGTGCTCTGGGGACAGGGGGGAAGGATCAGCCCCAGCATTTT

D: TRBD2
J: TRBJ2-1
size: NA
V: TRBV20-1
CDR3: CSASRGGSGEQFF
DNA: TGCAGTGCTAGTAGGGGCGGGAGTGGTGAGCAGTTCTTC

D: NA
J: TRBJ1-5
size: NA
V: TRBV10-3
CDR3: CATAPGSNQPQHF
DNA: TGTGCCACCGCCCCGGGCAGCAATCAGCCCCAGCATTTT

D: TRBD2
J: TRBJ2-7
size: few
V: TRBV7-9
CDR3: CASSPKLTSGATYEQYF
DNA: TGTGCCAGCAGCCCAAAACTTACTAGCGGGGCCACCTACGAGCAGTACTTC

D: NA
J: TRBJ2-5
size: NA
V: TRBV20-1
CDR3: CSADASETQYF
DNA: TGCAGTGCTGACGCCTCAGAGACCCAGTACTTC

D: NA
J: TRBJ2-3
size: few
V: TRBV6-6
CDR3: CASIFGRLEGTDTQYF
DNA: TGTGCCAGCATTTTCGGACGATTAGAGGGCACAGATACGCAGTATTTT

D: NA
J: TRBJ2-1
size: NA
V: TRBV6-5
CDR3: CASRPHGEEQFF
DNA: TGTGCCAGCAGACCCCACGGGGAAGAGCAGTTCTTC

D: NA
J: TRBJ2-3
size: few
V: TRBV5-5
CDR3: CASSLWDTFTDTQYF
DNA: TGTGCCAGCAGCCTTTGGGACACCTTCACAGATACGCAGTATTTT

D: NA
J: TRBJ2-7
size: NA
V: TRBV3-1
CDR3: CASSQEGLTGYEQYF
DNA: TGTGCCAGCAGCCAAGAAGGACTGACTGGCTACGAGCAGTACTTC

D: TRBD2
J: TRBJ2-3
size: NA
V: TRBV4-2
CDR3: CASSQDLAGGDTQYF
DNA: TGTGCCAGCAGCCAAGATCTTGCGGGGGGCGATACGCAGTATTTT

D: NA
J: TRBJ2-5
size: few
V: TRBV5-1
CDR3: CASSLRLVETQYF
DNA: TGCGCCAGCAGCCTACGACTAGTGGAGACCCAGTACTTC

D: TRBD2
J: TRBJ2-1
size: few
V: TRBV18
CDR3: CASSGGGNYNEQFF
DNA: TGTGCCAGCTCCGGCGGGGGGAATTACAATGAGCAGTTCTTC

D: NA
J: TRBJ1-2
size: many
V: TRBV4-2
CDR3: CASSQARDYGYTF
DNA: TGTGCCAGCAGCCAAGCCAGGGACTATGGCTACACCTTC

D: NA
J: TRBJ1-2
size: few
V: TRBV21-1
CDR3: CASSRAWDRGYYGYTF
DNA: TGTGCCAGCAGCAGAGCTTGGGACAGGGGGTACTATGGCTACACCTTC

D: TRBD1
J: TRBJ2-5
size: many
V: TRBV5-1
CDR3: CASSTGTAEEETQYF
DNA: TGCGCCAGCAGCACGGGGACAGCCGAGGAAGAGACCCAGTACTTC

D: NA
J: TRBJ2-3
size: few
V: TRBV5-1
CDR3: CASSPFPGTDTQYF
DNA: TGCGCCAGCAGCCCATTCCCTGGCACAGATACGCAGTATTTT

D: NA
J: TRBJ2-3
size: NA
V: TRBV12-3/TRBV12-4
CDR3: CASSLTTESTDTQYF
DNA: TGTGCCAGCAGCTTAACGACGGAGAGCACAGATACGCAGTATTTT

D: NA
J: TRBJ2-3
size: NA
V: TRBV5-8
CDR3: CASSLGRDTRTDTQYF
DNA: TGTGCCAGCAGCTTGGGTCGGGACACCCGCACAGATACGCAGTATTTT

D: NA
J: TRBJ1-3
size: few
V: TRBV29-1
CDR3: CSGQKSGNTIYF
DNA: TGCAGCGGCCAAAAGTCTGGAAACACCATATATTTT

D: NA
J: TRBJ2-3
size: NA
V: TRBV20-1
CDR3: CSARDGVASSDTQYF
DNA: TGCAGTGCTAGAGATGGGGTTGCTAGCTCAGATACGCAGTATTTT